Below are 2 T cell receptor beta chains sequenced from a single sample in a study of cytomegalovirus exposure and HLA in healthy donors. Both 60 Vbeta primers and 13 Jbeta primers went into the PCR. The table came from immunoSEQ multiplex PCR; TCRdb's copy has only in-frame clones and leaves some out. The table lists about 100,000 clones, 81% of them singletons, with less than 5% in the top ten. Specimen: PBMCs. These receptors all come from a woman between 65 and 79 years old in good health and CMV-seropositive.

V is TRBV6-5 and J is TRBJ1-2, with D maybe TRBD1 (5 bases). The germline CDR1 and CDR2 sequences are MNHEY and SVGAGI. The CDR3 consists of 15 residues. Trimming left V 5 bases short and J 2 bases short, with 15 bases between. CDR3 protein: CASSRTQDRNYGYTF. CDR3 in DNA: TGTGCCAGCAGTCGAACTCAAGACAGAAACTATGGCTACACCTTC.

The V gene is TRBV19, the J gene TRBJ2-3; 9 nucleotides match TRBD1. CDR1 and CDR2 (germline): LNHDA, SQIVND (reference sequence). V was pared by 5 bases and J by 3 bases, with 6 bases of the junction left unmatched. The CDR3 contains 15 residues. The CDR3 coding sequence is TGTGCCAGTAGTCCACCCGGGACAGGGACAGATACGCAGTATTTT. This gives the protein CASSPPGTGTDTQYF.